Below, 31 T cell receptor beta chains from the same sample are listed, as sequenced in a study of shared clonotypes between healthy human individuals. Sequencing used immunoSEQ multiplex PCR; TCRdb keeps in-frame clones, though not all of them. The sample contains some 2 million clones, about 95% of which appear only once. Terminally differentiated effector memory CD45RA+ cells were excluded from the naive CD8 cells, which were CD45RO-negative and positively selected for CCR7. The sequencing sample was made of naive CD8+ T cells sorted from blood. These receptors were taken from a man between 18 and 35 years old in good health.

The chain couples TRBV5-5 to TRBJ2-7, with 15 positions matching TRBD2. J was trimmed by 3 bases and V by 4 bases; bases with no gene match: 14. The V gene's germline CDR1 is SGHKS and CDR2 YYEKEE (reference sequence). The CDR3 extends over 19 amino acids. The CDR3 sequence is CASSDLSGLAGGNYYEQYF. The CDR3 DNA is TGTGCCAGCAGCGACCTTTCGGGACTAGCGGGAGGAAACTACTACGAGCAGTACTTC.

The CDR3 DNA sequence: TGTGCCAGCTCACCAGCGTCTGGGGCCAACGTCCTGACTTTC. This sequence encodes CASSPASGANVLTF. The chain combines TRBV18 with TRBJ2-6; D unclear. The CDR3 is made up of 14 amino acids. Germline V CDR1 and CDR2: KGHSH, LQKENI. Trimming left V 2 bases short and J 1 base short, with 3 bases between.

J is TRBJ1-1 and V is TRBV6-5, with no clear D. Trimming took 2 bases from V and 4 from J, leaving 11 bases between them. The CDR3 runs to 14 residues. Germline loops: CDR1 MNHEY, CDR2 SVGAGI. The DNA of the CDR3 is TGTGCCAGCAGTTACCGATTGGATGGCACTGAAGCTTTCTTT. The encoded protein is CASSYRLDGTEAFF.

In its sample, this clone was seen once. The chain couples TRBV27 to TRBJ2-7, with D perhaps matching TRBD1 or TRBD2 (5 bases each). There are 15 residues in the CDR3. Germline V gene sequence: CDR1 MNHEY, CDR2 SMNVEV (reference sequence). Trimming removed 1 base at V and 3 bases at J, with 13 bases between. CDR3: CASSLYGGAGYEQYF. In DNA form, the CDR3 reads TGTGCCAGCAGTTTATACGGTGGGGCGGGCTACGAGCAGTACTTC.

The chain recombines TRBV7-8 with TRBJ1-1, with 9 positions matching TRBD1. The CDR3 runs to 15 residues. V lost 1 base and J lost 6; bases outside the gene matches: 6. CDR1 and CDR2 (germline): SGHVS, FQNEAQ. The CDR3 region is CASSLEGQGYPEAFF. As DNA, the CDR3 is TGTGCCAGCAGCTTAGAGGGACAGGGTTACCCTGAAGCTTTCTTT.

This sequence joins TRBV28 and TRBJ2-7; D is possibly TRBD2 (6 bases). This CDR3 has 14 amino acids. The V gene lost 2 bases and the J gene lost 5 bases, with 13 bases spanning the gap. The germline V gene has CDR1 MDHEN and CDR2 SYDVKM. CDR3 DNA: TGTGCCAGCAGTTTAGGGGCGGGGTCCAACGAGCAGTACTTC. It is translated as CASSLGAGSNEQYF.

Concerning this clone itself: This same CDR3 is encoded by further DNA sequences in the sample. The chain recombines TRBV27 with TRBJ1-5; D not resolved. Per the germline V gene, CDR1 is MNHEY and CDR2 is SMNVEV (reference sequence). Trimming took 0 bases from V and 1 from J, leaving 7 bases between them. This CDR3 has 15 residues. The CDR3 region has the DNA TGTGCCAGCAGTTTATCGTTGGGGAGCAATCAGCCCCAGCATTTT. Translated: CASSLSLGSNQPQHF.

The J gene is TRBJ2-7, the V gene TRBV27; D perhaps matches TRBD2 (5 bases). Germline values: CDR1 MNHEY, CDR2 SMNVEV (reference sequence). The CDR3 consists of 13 residues. V gave up 5 bases and J gave up 3 bases, with 11 bases separating them. CDR3 DNA sequence: TGTGCCAGCAGTGCAGCGGAAGACTACGAGCAGTACTTC. Its translation is CASSAAEDYEQYF.

This chain joins TRBV7-2 and TRBJ2-1; 14 bases map to TRBD2. In germline, CDR1 is SGHTA, CDR2 FQGNSA. The CDR3 runs 16 residues. V lost 2 bases and J lost 8; bases outside the gene matches: 5. CDR3 protein: CASSLWVTSGGDEQFF. The CDR3 bases are TGTGCCAGCAGCTTATGGGTGACTAGCGGGGGGGATGAGCAGTTCTTC.

To note about this clone: The same CDR3 can be traced to other DNA sequences in this sample. The genes are TRBV7-9 and TRBJ2-1, with D unclear. The CDR3 loop spans 11 amino acids. The V gene lost 5 bases and the J gene lost 7 bases, with 6 bases spanning the gap. Germline CDR1 and CDR2: SEHNR and FQNEAQ (reference sequence). CDR3 residues: CASSPGNEQFF. The CDR3 bases are TGTGCCAGCAGCCCCGGAAATGAGCAGTTCTTC.

The V call is TRBV10-3, the J call TRBJ2-6, with D tentatively TRBD1 or TRBD2 (6 bases each). Germline CDR1 reads ENHRY; CDR2 reads SYGVKD. This CDR3 contains 16 residues. Trimming pared 7 bases from V and 2 bases from J, leaving 15 bases between. CDR3 DNA: TGTGCCATCACTGAACCCGGGGGCACTGGGGCCAACGTCCTGACTTTC. Translation gives CAITEPGGTGANVLTF.

The chain is built from TRBV5-6 and TRBJ1-2, with TRBD1 matching 7 bases. The trim removed 3 bases at V and 4 bases at J, leaving 12 bases unmatched. Germline-derived CDR1 and CDR2 are SGHDT and YYEEEE. CDR3 length: 16 amino acids. CDR3 region: CASSWGTEGALYGYTF. The CDR3, as DNA: TGTGCCAGCAGCTGGGGGACAGAGGGGGCCCTCTATGGCTACACCTTC.

The chain employs TRBV15 and TRBJ2-1; no firm D call. Trimming left V 5 bases short and J 4 bases short, with 12 bases between. Germline loops: CDR1 LNHNV, CDR2 YYDKDF (reference sequence). The CDR3 totals 14 residues. The CDR3 protein is CATSRPQEYNEQFF. CDR3 DNA: TGTGCCACCAGCCGCCCCCAGGAGTACAATGAGCAGTTCTTC. The full variable domain, rest sourced from reference TRBV15 and TRBJ2-1, is DAMVIQNPRYQVTQFGKPVTLSCSQTLNHNVMYWYQQKSSQAPKLLFHYYDKDFNNEADTPDNFQSRRPNTSFCFLDIRSPGLGDTAMYLCATSRPQEYNEQFFGPGTRLTVL.

This chain uses TRBV4-1 with TRBJ2-7; possible D gene TRBD2, 5 bases. Germline CDR1 reads MGHRA; CDR2 reads YSYEKL. The CDR3 spans 12 residues. V gave up 1 base and J gave up 7 bases, with 8 bases separating them. CDR3 DNA sequence: TGCGCCAGCAGCCAAGGGGAGCTTGAGCAGTACTTC. It translates to CASSQGELEQYF.

The chain joins TRBV4-1 to TRBJ2-5; 8 bases agree with TRBD2. Trimming removed 8 bases from V and 0 bases from J; junction bases left unmatched: 11. This CDR3 region has 16 residues. Germline-derived CDR1 and CDR2 are MGHRA and YSYEKL. Here the CDR3 reads CASRKTSEMYQETQYF. CDR3 nucleotide sequence: TGCGCCAGCCGTAAGACTAGCGAAATGTACCAAGAGACCCAGTACTTC.

V gene TRBV27 combines with J gene TRBJ1-1, with D perhaps matching TRBD1 (5 bases). The CDR3 contains 11 residues. CDR1 is MNHEY, CDR2 SMNVEV, per germline (reference sequence). V gave up 2 bases and J gave up 9 bases, with 7 bases separating them. This chain's CDR3 is CASSLGGKAFF. The CDR3 coding sequence is TGTGCCAGCAGTTTAGGGGGAAAAGCTTTCTTT.

The V call is TRBV10-1, the J call TRBJ1-6; no reliable D call. In germline, CDR1 is WNHNN, CDR2 SYGVQD (reference sequence). V was shortened by 1 base and J by 6 bases, with 16 bases between the two germline ends. This CDR3 has 17 residues. This CDR3 is CASSEWAKGMSNSPLHF. The CDR3 DNA reads TGCGCCAGCAGTGAGTGGGCGAAGGGAATGTCTAATTCACCCCTCCACTTT.

The genes are TRBV7-6 and TRBJ1-2, with D perhaps matching TRBD1 (5 bases). Per germline, CDR1 SGHVS and CDR2 FNYEAQ. V gave up 5 bases and J gave up 4 bases, with 11 bases separating them. The CDR3 contains 13 residues. CDR3 in DNA: TGTGCCAGCAGCGCCGGGACGGTCTATGGCTACACCTTC. It yields the protein CASSAGTVYGYTF.

The CDR3 DNA is TGTGCCAGCAGCCACATCGGACAGGAGGCCTACGAGCAGTACTTC. It codes for CASSHIGQEAYEQYF. The chain links TRBV4-2 to TRBJ2-7, with 7 bases fitting TRBD1. The CDR3 consists of 15 residues. Germline V lookup: CDR1 LGHNA, CDR2 YNFKEQ. V shed 3 bases and J 2 bases; nucleotides not matched to a gene: 7.

The chain couples TRBV4-3 to TRBJ1-4; no clear D. The V end was cut by 4 bases, the J end by 7 bases, with 10 bases between. The germline gives CDR1 LGHNA, CDR2 YSLEER. The CDR3 contains 13 residues. This CDR3 reads CASSPRLSEKLFF. CDR3 coding DNA: TGCGCCAGCAGCCCTCGACTGTCTGAAAAACTGTTTTTT.

This chain links TRBV5-1 with TRBJ2-7; D is uncertain. The germline CDR1 and CDR2 sequences are SGHRS and YFSETQ. Trimming took off 0 bases at V and 0 bases at J, with 16 bases between the two ends. This CDR3 contains 17 residues. Here the CDR3 reads CASSLGVYTYSSYEQYF. CDR3 sequence (DNA): TGCGCCAGCAGCTTGGGAGTTTACACTTACTCCTCCTACGAGCAGTACTTC.

The chain couples TRBV27 to TRBJ2-1, with D perhaps given as TRBD1 or TRBD2 (5 bases each). The length of the CDR3 is 14 residues. Germline CDR1 is MNHEY and CDR2 is SMNVEV (reference sequence). V dropped 6 bases and J dropped 8 bases, with 17 bases sitting between them. The chain's CDR3 is CASSLGTQIDEQFF. The CDR3 nucleotides are TGTGCCAGCAGCCTGGGGACGCAAATCGATGAGCAGTTCTTC.

Note on this clone: Other nucleotide sequences in the sample specify the same CDR3. The chain recombines TRBV9 with TRBJ1-1; D gene ambiguous. The CDR3 is 14 amino acids. The V gene's germline CDR1 is SGDLS and CDR2 YYNGEE. V lost 0 bases, J lost 1 base, and 7 bases lay in between. The CDR3 DNA reads as TGTGCCAGCAGCGTAGGTGATTCGAACACTGAAGCTTTCTTT. As protein: CASSVGDSNTEAFF.

The CDR3 here is CASSPSRGTGELFF. CDR3 nucleotide sequence: TGTGCCAGCAGCCCCTCAAGGGGCACCGGGGAGCTGTTTTTT. The rearrangement links TRBV9 to TRBJ2-2; possible D gene TRBD1, 5 bases. V was cut by 4 bases and J by 4 bases, with 11 bases left in between. Germline lookup yields CDR1 SGDLS and CDR2 YYNGEE. This CDR3 comprises 14 residues. Using reference TRBV9 and TRBJ2-2 for the parts outside the CDR3, the full variable domain is DSGVTQTPKHLITATGQRVTLRCSPRSGDLSVYWYQQSLDQGLQFLIQYYNGEERAKGNILERFSAQQFPDLHSELNLSSLELGDSALYFCASSPSRGTGELFFGEGSRLTVL.

The chain recombines TRBV14 with TRBJ1-1; D gene ambiguous. CDR1 is SGHDN, CDR2 FVKESK, per germline. Trimming stripped 3 bases from V and 1 base from J, with 12 bases between. CDR3 length: 15 residues. The CDR3 loop is CASSQNFRANTEAFF. In DNA, the CDR3 is TGTGCCAGCAGCCAGAATTTCAGAGCGAACACTGAAGCTTTCTTT.

This chain links TRBV7-2 with TRBJ2-7; tentative D call: TRBD1 (5 bases). Germline values: CDR1 SGHTA, CDR2 FQGNSA. The CDR3 extends over 15 amino acids. Trimming took off 2 bases at V and 1 base at J, with 12 bases between the two ends. The CDR3 DNA follows: TGTGCCAGCAGCTTATGGCAGGGTGGGTCCTACGAGCAGTACTTC. Protein sequence: CASSLWQGGSYEQYF.

This clone appeared a few times. This chain joins TRBV4-1 and TRBJ1-1; D remains ambiguous. Trimming removed 0 bases at V and 5 bases at J, with 7 bases between. CDR1 is MGHRA, CDR2 YSYEKL, per germline. This CDR3 region has 13 residues. As DNA, the CDR3 is TGCGCCAGCAGCCAAGATCGGAGGACTGAAGCTTTCTTT. Its protein product is CASSQDRRTEAFF.

The chain's CDR3 is CASSGRRGPNFEQYF. CDR3 DNA sequence: TGTGCCAGCAGCGGCCGCCGGGGCCCGAATTTCGAGCAGTACTTC. This chain links TRBV7-6 with TRBJ2-7; D may be TRBD1 or TRBD2 (5 bases each). V dropped 5 bases and J dropped 6 bases, with 20 bases sitting between them. From germline, CDR1 is SGHVS and CDR2 FNYEAQ. The CDR3 extends over 15 amino acids.

The rearrangement uses TRBV14 and TRBJ2-2; TRBD2 aligns across 11 bases. V was pared by 1 base and J by 6 bases, with 4 bases of the junction left unmatched. This CDR3 is 16 amino acids long. In germline, CDR1 is SGHDN, CDR2 FVKESK. The CDR3 DNA follows: TGTGCCAGCAGCCAAGGGAATAGCGGGAGGGCCGGGGAGCTGTTTTTT. Its protein is CASSQGNSGRAGELFF.

The chain joins TRBV5-6 to TRBJ1-2, with D unclear. With 4 bases removed from V and 2 bases from J, the gap between germline ends came to 9 bases. This CDR3 spans 13 amino acids. CDR1 and CDR2 (germline): SGHDT, YYEEEE. The CDR3 loop reads CASSVEGNYGYTF. Here the CDR3 DNA reads TGTGCCAGCAGCGTCGAAGGGAACTATGGCTACACCTTC.

CDR3 nucleotide sequence: TGTGCCAGCAGCGGGCGCCTTGGGGGACCTGACACTGAAGCTTTCTTT. Amino acids: CASSGRLGGPDTEAFF. V gene TRBV9 combines with J gene TRBJ1-1; a possible D gene is TRBD1 (5 bases). The germline V gene encodes CDR1 SGDLS and CDR2 YYNGEE. V gave up 3 bases and J gave up 3 bases, with 18 bases separating them. There are 16 residues in the CDR3.